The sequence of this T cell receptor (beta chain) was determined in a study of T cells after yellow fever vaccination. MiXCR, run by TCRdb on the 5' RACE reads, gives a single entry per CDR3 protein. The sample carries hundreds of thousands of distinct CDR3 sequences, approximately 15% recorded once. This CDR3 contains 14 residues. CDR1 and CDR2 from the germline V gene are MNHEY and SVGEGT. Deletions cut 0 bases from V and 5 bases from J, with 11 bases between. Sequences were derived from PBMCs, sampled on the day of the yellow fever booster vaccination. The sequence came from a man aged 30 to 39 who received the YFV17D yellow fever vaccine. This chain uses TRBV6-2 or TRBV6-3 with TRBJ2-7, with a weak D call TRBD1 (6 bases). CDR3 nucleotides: TGTGCCAGCAGTTACTCACAGGGTGACGACGAGCAGTACTTC. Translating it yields CASSYSQGDDEQYF.